The 24 T cell receptor beta chains given below trace back to one sample, sequenced in a study of PD-L1 blockade in urothelial cancer. Assay used: immunoSEQ multiplex PCR; TCRdb lists only in-frame clones, some missing. The sample shows some 35,000 clones, over 75% of them seen only once. This sample comprised PBMCs, obtained around atezolizumab (anti-PD-L1) treatment. Receptor source: a man between 65 and 80 years old with urothelial cancer.

V gene TRBV29-1 combines with J gene TRBJ2-3; 9 nucleotides match TRBD1. Germline assignment: CDR1 SQVTM and CDR2 ANQGSEA. V lost 5 bases, J lost 4 bases, and 10 bases stayed unmatched. The CDR3 loop spans 15 amino acids. CDR3 in amino acids: CSVFLRGQGSDTQYF. CDR3 nucleotides: TGCAGCGTTTTCCTACGGGGACAGGGATCAGATACGCAGTATTTT.

This clone was detected only a few times. The V call is TRBV10-1, the J call TRBJ2-1; 9 positions agree with TRBD2. V shed 5 bases and J 3 bases; nucleotides not matched to a gene: 8. In germline, CDR1 is WNHNN, CDR2 SYGVQD (reference sequence). This CDR3 region has 16 residues. The DNA for the CDR3 is TGCGCCAGCAGTACCCGGGAGACTAGCGGCTACAATGAGCAGTTCTTC. It codes for CASSTRETSGYNEQFF.

This chain joins TRBV7-9 and TRBJ2-1; TRBD1 agrees at 9 bases. The CDR3 loop spans 15 amino acids. CDR1 SEHNR and CDR2 FQNEAQ come from the germline V gene (reference sequence). V lost 5 bases to trimming and J lost 2 bases; unmatched junction nucleotides: 4. Here the CDR3 reads CASSADRGAYNEQFF. For the CDR3, the DNA is TGTGCCAGCAGCGCCGACAGGGGGGCCTACAATGAGCAGTTCTTC.

The J gene is TRBJ2-2, the V gene TRBV9; perhaps TRBD2 as D (5 bases). The CDR3 loop spans 14 amino acids. V was shortened by 4 bases and J by 6 bases, with 13 bases between the two germline ends. Germline V CDR1 and CDR2: SGDLS, YYNGEE. The CDR3 DNA sequence: TGTGCCAGCAGCCTCCCCCCCGGGGCCGGGGAGCTGTTTTTT. This translates into CASSLPPGAGELFF. The full variable domain, in which reference TRBV9 and TRBJ2-2 provide the parts outside the CDR3, is DSGVTQTPKHLITATGQRVTLRCSPRSGDLSVYWYQQSLDQGLQFLIQYYNGEERAKGNILERFSAQQFPDLHSELNLSSLELGDSALYFCASSLPPGAGELFFGEGSRLTVL.

The gene calls are TRBV9 and TRBJ1-2, with TRBD1 identical over 8 bases. The CDR3 spans 16 residues. J was trimmed by 2 bases and V by 2 bases; bases with no gene match: 8. Germline V gives CDR1 SGDLS, CDR2 YYNGEE. CDR3 DNA sequence: TGTGCCAGCAGCGTGAACCTCAGGGACAGGAACTATGGCTACACCTTC. It codes for CASSVNLRDRNYGYTF.

This clone was picked up a small number of times. This sequence joins TRBV27 and TRBJ1-5, with D possibly TRBD1 on 5 matching bases. V was clipped by 0 bases and J by 6 bases, with 9 bases between them. Germline V gives CDR1 MNHEY, CDR2 SMNVEV (reference sequence). The CDR3 is made up of 14 amino acids. DNA for the CDR3: TGTGCCAGCAGTTTATCGGGGGGTTTTCAGCCCCAGCATTTT. Protein sequence: CASSLSGGFQPQHF.

The chain uses TRBV4-2 and TRBJ2-7, with unresolved D. Germline CDR1 reads LGHNA; CDR2 reads YNFKEQ. This CDR3 is 14 amino acids long. Between the trimmed V and J ends, which lost 0 bases and 0 bases, there was a span of 6 bases. As DNA, the CDR3 is TGTGCCAGCAGCCAAGATGACTCCTCCTACGAGCAGTACTTC. Its protein is CASSQDDSSYEQYF.

This chain uses TRBV2 with TRBJ1-4, with TRBD1 matching 10 bases. CDR3 length: 14 residues. Germline loops: CDR1 SNHLY, CDR2 FYNNEI. J was trimmed by 8 bases and V by 6 bases; bases with no gene match: 6. CDR3: CASRPGQGREKLFF. In DNA form, the CDR3 reads TGTGCCAGCAGGCCGGGACAGGGGCGGGAAAAACTGTTTTTT.

This clone was detected only once. This chain links TRBV19 with TRBJ2-2; D perhaps matches TRBD2 (5 bases). The germline V gene encodes CDR1 LNHDA and CDR2 SQIVND (reference sequence). The CDR3 has 14 residues. The V end lost 5 bases, the J end lost 8 bases, and 15 bases lay between the germline ends. The CDR3: CASSGQTGRGELFF. The CDR3 DNA is TGTGCCAGTAGTGGCCAAACGGGGAGAGGGGAGCTGTTTTTT.

V is TRBV6-4 and J is TRBJ2-1; a weak D match, TRBD1 (7 bases). Germline values: CDR1 MRHNA, CDR2 SNTAGT. The V and J ends lost 2 bases and 8 bases respectively, with 16 bases between them. This CDR3 spans 15 amino acids. Here the CDR3 DNA reads TGTGCCAGCAGTGACGGCGGGCAGGGGGGCGATGAGCAGTTCTTC. As protein: CASSDGGQGGDEQFF.

The chain employs TRBV7-2 and TRBJ1-5, with 9 bases lining up with TRBD1. V dropped 1 base and J dropped 7; count of bases not matched to a gene: 5. This CDR3 spans 15 amino acids. Germline values: CDR1 SGHTA, CDR2 FQGNSA. The CDR3 here is CASSLGGQGNQPQHF. The CDR3, as DNA: TGTGCCAGCAGCTTAGGTGGACAGGGGAACCAGCCCCAGCATTTT.

This chain joins TRBV6-5 and TRBJ1-1, with TRBD1 identical over 7 bases. The V segment lost 2 bases and the J segment 6 bases; nucleotides outside the gene matches: 6. CDR1 MNHEY and CDR2 SVGAGI come from the germline V gene. The CDR3 consists of 14 residues. For the CDR3, the DNA is TGTGCCAGCAGTTACGCGACAGGGTTCGCTGAAGCTTTCTTT. This sequence encodes CASSYATGFAEAFF.

The rearrangement links TRBV25-1 to TRBJ2-1; perhaps TRBD2 as D (5 bases). The CDR3 loop spans 11 amino acids. The V gene lost 8 bases and the J gene lost 6 bases, with 8 bases spanning the gap. Looked up from germline, CDR1 is MGHDK and CDR2 is SYGVNS. The CDR3 here is CASEDFNEQFF. For the CDR3, the DNA is TGTGCCAGCGAGGACTTCAATGAGCAGTTCTTC.

For the CDR3, the DNA is TGTGCCAGCAGGAGGACTAGCGGGAGAGCGACGGGGGAGCTGTTTTTT. Its translation: CASRRTSGRATGELFF. This chain connects TRBV2 to TRBJ2-2, with TRBD2 identical over 13 bases. V trimming: 6 bases; J trimming: 8 bases; junction bases outside the gene matches: 9. The CDR3 has 16 amino acids. CDR1 is SNHLY and CDR2 is FYNNEI in the germline V gene.

The rearrangement uses TRBV2 and TRBJ2-1; D possibly corresponds to TRBD1 (6 bases). Germline V gene data show CDR1 as SNHLY and CDR2 as FYNNEI. The germline V and J ends were trimmed by 4 bases and 10 bases, with 17 bases remaining between them. This CDR3 is 14 amino acids long. The CDR3 bases are TGTGCCAGCAGTGGGTCATACAGGGTTAGGGAGCAGTTCTTC. It specifies CASSGSYRVREQFF. The variable domain in full, completed from reference TRBV2 and TRBJ2-1, reads EPEVTQTPSHQVTQMGQEVILRCVPISNHLYFYWYRQILGQKVEFLVSFYNNEISEKSEIFDDQFSVERPDGSNFTLKIRSTKLEDSAMYFCASSGSYRVREQFFGPGTRLTVL.

The chain combines TRBV27 with TRBJ2-5; no clear D. V lost 0 bases and J 1 base, leaving 9 bases between the germline ends. The CDR3 covers 15 residues. Germline-derived CDR1 and CDR2 are MNHEY and SMNVEV (reference sequence). This CDR3 is CASSLSPHSQETQYF. The CDR3, as DNA: TGTGCCAGCAGTTTATCCCCGCACTCCCAAGAGACCCAGTACTTC.

The chain couples TRBV27 to TRBJ2-7; tentative D call: TRBD1 (5 bases). The CDR3 sequence is 14 residues long. CDR1 MNHEY and CDR2 SMNVEV come from the germline V gene (reference sequence). V lost 3 bases and J lost 3, with 12 bases in between. The CDR3 spells CASSLGWGLYEQYF. The CDR3 nucleotides read TGTGCCAGCAGTTTGGGTTGGGGCCTCTACGAGCAGTACTTC.

J is TRBJ1-3 and V is TRBV5-6, with no clear D. Looked up from germline, CDR1 is SGHDT and CDR2 is YYEEEE. There are 14 residues in the CDR3. V lost 0 bases to trimming and J lost 4 bases, with 8 bases between them. The CDR3 region has the DNA TGTGCCAGCAGCTTGGGCACGGGGGGAAACACCATATATTTT. It codes for CASSLGTGGNTIYF.

The chain employs TRBV29-1 and TRBJ1-1; 7 bases are a match to TRBD1. Germline CDR1 is SQVTM and CDR2 is ANQGSEA. The CDR3 covers 13 residues. V gave up 6 bases and J gave up 7 bases; unmatched junction bases: 11. The CDR3 is CSVVRGLESEAFF. CDR3 sequence (DNA): TGCAGCGTCGTCAGGGGGTTGGAAAGTGAAGCTTTCTTT. The full variable domain, with the rest looked up from reference TRBV29-1 and TRBJ1-1, is SAVISQKPSRDICQRGTSLTIQCQVDSQVTMMFWYRQQPGQSLTLIATANQGSEATYESGFVIDKFPISRPNLTFSTLTVSNMSPEDSSIYLCSVVRGLESEAFFGQGTRLTVV.

This chain joins TRBV19 and TRBJ1-5; tentative D call: TRBD1 (5 bases). Germline V gene sequence: CDR1 LNHDA, CDR2 SQIVND (reference sequence). Trimming took 3 bases from V and 7 from J, leaving 22 bases between them. The CDR3 runs to 17 residues. Here the CDR3 reads CASSIYSGGSIGQPQHF. The CDR3 DNA sequence: TGTGCCAGTAGTATTTACTCCGGGGGAAGTATAGGGCAGCCCCAGCATTTT.

The rearrangement uses TRBV10-3 and TRBJ2-5, with 10 bases lining up with TRBD2. Trimming at V came to 10 bases and at J to 5 bases, leaving 7 bases not matched to a gene. The CDR3 totals 13 residues. Germline values: CDR1 ENHRY, CDR2 SYGVKD. CDR3 DNA sequence: TGTGCCACAACCGGGACTAGCGAGGAGACCCAGTACTTC. It translates to CATTGTSEETQYF.

The chain links TRBV27 to TRBJ2-1; 15 bases line up with TRBD2. J lost 9 bases, V lost 5 bases, and 8 bases had no gene match. The length of the CDR3 is 16 residues. Germline V gene sequence: CDR1 MNHEY, CDR2 SMNVEV (reference sequence). The CDR3 is CASSLRTSGRAGEQFF. For the CDR3, the DNA is TGTGCCAGCAGTCTACGGACTAGCGGGAGGGCCGGTGAGCAGTTCTTC.

This chain connects TRBV5-4 to TRBJ1-2; D perhaps matches TRBD1 (5 bases). The length of the CDR3 is 13 residues. The V and J ends lost 2 bases and 5 bases respectively, with 10 bases between them. Germline V gene sequence: CDR1 SGHNT, CDR2 YYREEE (reference sequence). CDR3 DNA sequence: TGTGCCAGCAGCTTCACCGACAGTTATGGCTACACCTTC. Protein: CASSFTDSYGYTF.

The J gene is TRBJ2-7, the V gene TRBV7-6, with D possibly being TRBD1 (6 bases). The V gene lost 0 bases and the J gene lost 2 bases, with 14 bases spanning the gap. The CDR3 is 16 residues long. The germline V gene has CDR1 SGHVS and CDR2 FNYEAQ. This CDR3 is CASSLAGTGRTYEQYF. The CDR3, as DNA: TGTGCCAGCAGCTTAGCCGGTACAGGGAGAACCTACGAGCAGTACTTC.